This T cell receptor (beta chain) was found in a study of cytomegalovirus exposure and HLA in healthy donors. Study-level information: As released early, the data held some 85 million unique TCRs from HLA-typed donors. Study-wide points: By HLA locus, TCR association rates varied in a later analysis, with DRB1 showing the most and HLA-C the fewest.

With respect to this clone: The antigen is not known.

The PCR ran on 60 Vbeta and 13 Jbeta primers. Study processing details: Roughly 83 million unique TCR beta chains, roughly 11 million of them shared, were counted by a later analysis. Method: immunoSEQ multiplex PCR; TCRdb's copy keeps in-frame clones and lacks some. The DNA gave D and trimming, while V, J and clone size come from that table. The data show 150,000 to 200,000 clones, with roughly 60% seen just once and about 2.9% held by the top ten. This CDR3 spans 16 amino acids. The V gene's germline CDR1 is SGHVS and CDR2 FQNEAQ. J gave up 5 bases and V 5 bases, and 12 bases lay outside the gene matches.

The material sequenced was PBMCs. The clonotype was recovered from a middle-aged man in good health and CMV-seronegative. The rearrangement joins TRBV7-8 to TRBJ2-7; TRBD2 matches 10 bases. CDR3 protein: CASSPQLAGFIDEQYF. The CDR3, as DNA: TGTGCCAGCAGCCCGCAACTAGCGGGGTTTATTGACGAGCAGTACTTC. The full variable domain, with the rest looked up from reference TRBV7-8 and TRBJ2-7, is GAGVSQSPRYKVAKRGQDVALRCDPISGHVSLFWYQQALGQGPEFLTYFQNEAQLDKSGLPSDRFFAERPEGSVSTLKIQRTQQEDSAVYLCASSPQLAGFIDEQYFGPGTRLTVT.